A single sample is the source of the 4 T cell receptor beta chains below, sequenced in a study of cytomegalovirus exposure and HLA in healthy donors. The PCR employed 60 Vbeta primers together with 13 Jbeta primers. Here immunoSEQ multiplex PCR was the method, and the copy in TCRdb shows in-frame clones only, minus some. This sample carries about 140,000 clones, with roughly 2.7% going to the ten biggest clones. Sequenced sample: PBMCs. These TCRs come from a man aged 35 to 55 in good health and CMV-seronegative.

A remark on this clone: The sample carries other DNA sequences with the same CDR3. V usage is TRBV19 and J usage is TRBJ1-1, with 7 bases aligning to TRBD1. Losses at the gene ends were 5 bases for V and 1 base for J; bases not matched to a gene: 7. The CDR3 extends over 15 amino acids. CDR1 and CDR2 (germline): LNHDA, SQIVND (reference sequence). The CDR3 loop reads CASSPRQGGNTEAFF. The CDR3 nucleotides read TGTGCCAGTAGTCCAAGACAGGGAGGGAACACTGAAGCTTTCTTT.

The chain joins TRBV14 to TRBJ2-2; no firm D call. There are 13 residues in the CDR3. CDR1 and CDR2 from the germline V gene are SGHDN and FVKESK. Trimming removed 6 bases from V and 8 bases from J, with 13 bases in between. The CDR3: CASRPQNMGELFF. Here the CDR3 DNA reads TGTGCCAGCAGACCACAAAATATGGGGGAGCTGTTTTTT. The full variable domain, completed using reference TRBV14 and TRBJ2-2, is EAGVTQFPSHSVIEKGQTVTLRCDPISGHDNLYWYRRVMGKEIKFLLHFVKESKQDESGMPNNRFLAERTGGTYSTLKVQPAELEDSGVYFCASRPQNMGELFFGEGSRLTVL.

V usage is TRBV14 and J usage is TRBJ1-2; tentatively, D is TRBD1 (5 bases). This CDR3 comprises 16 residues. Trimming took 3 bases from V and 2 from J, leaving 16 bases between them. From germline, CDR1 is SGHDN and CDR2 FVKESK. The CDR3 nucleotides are TGTGCCAGCAGCCATCCCGGGGGGTTCCCAAACTATGGCTACACCTTC. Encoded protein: CASSHPGGFPNYGYTF.

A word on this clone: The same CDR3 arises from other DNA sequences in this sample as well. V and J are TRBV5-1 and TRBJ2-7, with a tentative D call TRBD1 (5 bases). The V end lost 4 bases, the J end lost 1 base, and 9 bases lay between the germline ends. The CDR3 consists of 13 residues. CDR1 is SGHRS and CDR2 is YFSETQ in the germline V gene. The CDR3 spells CASSGQGSYEQYF. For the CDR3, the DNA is TGCGCCAGCAGCGGGCAGGGTTCCTACGAGCAGTACTTC.